The clone carrying this T cell receptor beta chain was counted only a few times. The data belong to a study of blood T cells in healthy people across ages. Drawing of peripheral blood yielded about 9.8 milliliters from each donor. Isolation of PBMCs gave at least 6 million cells per sample. Primers used in a second PCR of roughly 6 to 11 cycles were a sample-barcoded 5' primer and a J-beta primer mix. A single record per CDR3 protein comes from TCRdb applying MiXCR to the 5' RACE reads. The sample yields roughly 790,000 distinct CDR3 sequences, around 40% seen once. CDR1 and CDR2 (germline): LGHDT, YNNKEL (reference sequence). Trimming left V 4 bases short and J 4 bases short, with 17 bases between. This CDR3 is built from 15 residues.

The TCR was taken from a woman aged 60 to 75 in good health. The chain has TRBV3-1 and TRBJ2-7, with D possibly being TRBD2 (6 bases). Sequenced material: blood. The CDR3 coding sequence is TGTGCCAGCAGCCCGGGACTCGCCCTAAATTACGAGCAGTACTTC. This translates into CASSPGLALNYEQYF.